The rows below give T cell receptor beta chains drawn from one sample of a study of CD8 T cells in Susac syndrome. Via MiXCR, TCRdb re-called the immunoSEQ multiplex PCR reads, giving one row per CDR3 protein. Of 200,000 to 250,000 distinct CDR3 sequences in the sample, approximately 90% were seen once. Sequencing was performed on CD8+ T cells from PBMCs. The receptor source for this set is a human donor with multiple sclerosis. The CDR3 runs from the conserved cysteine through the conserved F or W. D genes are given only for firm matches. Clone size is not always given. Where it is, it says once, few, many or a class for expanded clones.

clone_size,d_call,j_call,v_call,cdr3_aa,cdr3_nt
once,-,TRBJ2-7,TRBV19,CASSISVSAYDEQYF,TGTGCCAGTAGTATCAGCGTTTCAGCCTACGACGAGCAGTACTTC
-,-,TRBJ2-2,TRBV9,CASNPGPTGELFF,TGTGCCAGCAACCCGGGGCCCACCGGGGAGCTGTTTTTT
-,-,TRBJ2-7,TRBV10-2,CASSGEGGTYEQYF,TGCGCCAGCAGTGGGGAGGGGGGTACGTACGAGCAGTACTTC
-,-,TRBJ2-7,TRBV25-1,CASTTGLEQYF,TGTGCCAGCACCACTGGGCTCGAGCAGTACTTC
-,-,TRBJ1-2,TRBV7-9,CASSLSPADDGYTF,TGTGCCAGCAGCTTAAGCCCGGCAGATGATGGCTACACCTTC
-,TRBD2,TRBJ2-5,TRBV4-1,CASSHPASGRAGETQYF,TGCGCCAGCAGCCACCCCGCCAGCGGGAGGGCCGGAGAGACCCAGTACTTC
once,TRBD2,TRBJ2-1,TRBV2,CASSAGLAGGVEQFF,TGTGCCAGCAGTGCGGGACTAGCGGGAGGGGTTGAGCAGTTCTTC
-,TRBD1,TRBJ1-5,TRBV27,CASKTGDYNQPQHF,TGTGCCAGCAAGACAGGGGACTATAATCAGCCCCAGCATTTT
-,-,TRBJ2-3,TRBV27,CASSFFSDADTQYF,TGTGCCAGCAGTTTTTTCTCCGATGCAGATACGCAGTATTTT
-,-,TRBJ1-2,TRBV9,CASSTRGERDGYTF,TGTGCCAGCAGCACTCGAGGGGAGAGGGATGGCTACACCTTC
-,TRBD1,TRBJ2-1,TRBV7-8,CASSLNVWDRPEQFF,TGTGCCAGCAGCTTAAACGTCTGGGACAGACCTGAGCAGTTCTTC
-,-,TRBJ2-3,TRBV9,CASSAPSSTDTQYF,TGTGCCAGCAGCGCTCCATCTAGCACAGATACGCAGTATTTT
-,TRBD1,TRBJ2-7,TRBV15,CATSRAGGTGLTYEQYF,TGTGCCACCAGCAGAGCTGGCGGGACAGGGTTGACCTACGAGCAGTACTTC
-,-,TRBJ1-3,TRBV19,CASSRAVIGGGNTIYF,TGTGCCAGTAGTAGGGCGGTAATCGGCGGAGGAAACACCATATATTTT
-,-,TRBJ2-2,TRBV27,CASSLSAGELFF,TGTGCCAGCAGTTTATCAGCCGGGGAGCTGTTTTTT
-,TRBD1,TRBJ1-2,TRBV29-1,CSVEDRWTNYGYTF,TGCAGCGTTGAGGACAGGTGGACTAACTATGGCTACACCTTC
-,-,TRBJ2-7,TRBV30,CAWSVFLGERIQQYF,TGTGCCTGGAGTGTATTTTTAGGGGAACGGATTCAGCAGTACTTC
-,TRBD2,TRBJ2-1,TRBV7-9,CASSRTSGKAYNEQFF,TGTGCCAGCAGCCGGACTAGCGGAAAAGCGTACAATGAGCAGTTCTTC
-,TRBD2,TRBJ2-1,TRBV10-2,CASGSSGHDGEQFF,TGCGCCAGCGGTTCTAGCGGGCACGATGGTGAGCAGTTCTTC
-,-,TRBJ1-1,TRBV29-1,CSVVPGWNTEAFF,TGCAGCGTTGTACCGGGGTGGAACACTGAAGCTTTCTTT
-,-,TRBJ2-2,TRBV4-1,CASSQVRDRELFF,TGCGCCAGCAGCCAAGTACGGGATCGGGAGCTGTTTTTT
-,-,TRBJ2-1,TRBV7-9,CASSLLAAGVYNEQFF,TGTGCCAGCAGCTTATTAGCGGCAGGGGTCTACAATGAGCAGTTCTTC
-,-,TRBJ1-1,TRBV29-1,CSCGGNTEAFF,TGCAGCTGTGGGGGGAACACTGAAGCTTTCTTT
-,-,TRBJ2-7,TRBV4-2,CASSQASGAGYYEQYF,TGTGCCAGCAGCCAAGCTAGTGGGGCAGGGTACTACGAGCAGTACTTC
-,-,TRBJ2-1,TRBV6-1,CAYLDESWVNEQFF,TGTGCCTACCTCGACGAGAGTTGGGTCAATGAGCAGTTCTTC
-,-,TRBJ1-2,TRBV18,CASSPLLGEEYGYTF,TGTGCCAGCTCACCACTACTTGGGGAAGAGTATGGCTACACCTTC
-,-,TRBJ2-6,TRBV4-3,CASGRDSYYRSGANVLTF,TGCGCCAGCGGGCGGGACTCCTACTATCGCTCTGGGGCCAACGTCCTGACTTTC
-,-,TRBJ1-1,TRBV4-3,CASSQMLTFTEAFF,TGCGCCAGCAGCCAAATGCTTACATTCACTGAAGCTTTCTTT
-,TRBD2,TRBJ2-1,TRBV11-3,CASSSGLAGVYEQFF,TGTGCCAGCAGCTCCGGACTAGCGGGAGTCTATGAGCAGTTCTTC
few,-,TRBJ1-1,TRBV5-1,CASTGIRGAFF,TGCGCCAGCACAGGGATTAGAGGGGCTTTCTTT
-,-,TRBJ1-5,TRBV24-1,CATSDLGTDQPQHF,TGTGCCACCAGTGATTTAGGGACCGATCAGCCCCAGCATTTT
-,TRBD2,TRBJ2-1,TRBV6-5,CASSLAGDVDEQFF,TGTGCCAGCAGTCTAGCGGGAGATGTAGATGAGCAGTTCTTC
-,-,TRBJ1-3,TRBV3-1,CASSQTPRDISGNTIYF,TGTGCCAGCAGCCAAACCCCTCGGGACATCTCTGGAAACACCATATATTTT
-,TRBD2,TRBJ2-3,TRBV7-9,CASNLQLAGVADTQYF,TGTGCCAGCAACCTCCAACTAGCGGGAGTGGCAGATACGCAGTATTTT
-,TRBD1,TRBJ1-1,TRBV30,CAWQGGSRAEAFF,TGTGCCTGGCAGGGGGGATCAAGGGCTGAAGCTTTCTTT
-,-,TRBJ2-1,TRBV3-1,CASSPSGGTSYNEQFF,TGTGCCAGCAGTCCTAGTGGGGGAACCTCCTACAATGAGCAGTTCTTC
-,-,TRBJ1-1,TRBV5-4,CASRSMNTEAFF,TGTGCCAGCAGAAGTATGAACACTGAAGCTTTCTTT
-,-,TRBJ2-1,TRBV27,CASSERHTYNEQFF,TGTGCCAGCAGTGAGAGACATACTTACAATGAGCAGTTCTTC
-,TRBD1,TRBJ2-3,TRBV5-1,CASSWGTGGTDTQYF,TGCGCCAGCAGCTGGGGGACAGGGGGCACAGATACGCAGTATTTT
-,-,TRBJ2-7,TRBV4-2,CASSQALGHEQYF,TGTGCCAGCAGCCAGGCACTAGGCCACGAGCAGTACTTC
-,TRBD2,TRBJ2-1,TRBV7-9,CASSPNRLSGSFEQFF,TGTGCCAGCAGCCCCAACCGGCTTAGCGGGAGTTTTGAGCAGTTCTTC